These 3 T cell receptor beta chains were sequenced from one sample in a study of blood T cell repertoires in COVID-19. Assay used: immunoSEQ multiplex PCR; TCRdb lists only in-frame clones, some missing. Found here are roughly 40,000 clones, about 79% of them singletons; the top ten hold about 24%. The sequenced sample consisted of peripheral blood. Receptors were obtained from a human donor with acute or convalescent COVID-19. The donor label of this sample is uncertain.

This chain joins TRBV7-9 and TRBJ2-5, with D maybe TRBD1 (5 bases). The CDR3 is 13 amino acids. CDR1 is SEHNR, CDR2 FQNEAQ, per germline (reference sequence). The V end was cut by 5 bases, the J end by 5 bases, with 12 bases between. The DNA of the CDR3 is TGTGCCAGCAGCCGATTTAAGGGGGAGACCCAGTACTTC. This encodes CASSRFKGETQYF.

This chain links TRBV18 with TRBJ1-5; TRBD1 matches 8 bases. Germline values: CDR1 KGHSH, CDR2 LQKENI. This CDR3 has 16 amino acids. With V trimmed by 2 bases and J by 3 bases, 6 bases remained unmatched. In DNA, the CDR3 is TGTGCCAGCTCACCATTTGACAGGGGAAACAATCAGCCCCAGCATTTT. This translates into CASSPFDRGNNQPQHF.

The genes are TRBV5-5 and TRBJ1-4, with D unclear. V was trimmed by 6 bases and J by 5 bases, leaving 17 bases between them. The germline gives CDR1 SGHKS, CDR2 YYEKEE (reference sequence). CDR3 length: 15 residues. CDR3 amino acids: CASTSTTGSNEKLFF. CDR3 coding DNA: TGTGCCAGCACCTCGACCACGGGGTCGAATGAAAAACTGTTTTTT. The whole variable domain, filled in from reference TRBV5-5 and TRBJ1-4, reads DAGVTQSPTHLIKTRGQQVTLRCSPISGHKSVSWYQQVLGQGPQFIFQYYEKEERGRGNFPDRFSARQFPNYSSELNVNALLLGDSALYLCASTSTTGSNEKLFFGSGTQLSVL.